The clone carrying this T cell receptor (beta chain) was detected only a few times. Its antigen remains unknown. The data were taken from a study of CD8+ T cells in alopecia areata. As for the study in general: Those treated were given oral tofacitinib at 5 to 10 mg twice daily.

Study-wide results and caveats: The presence of one nonresponder keeps the tie between baseline CD8+ expansion and response uncertain.

The CDR3 is made up of 16 amino acids. The germline V gene has CDR1 LGHNA and CDR2 YNFKEQ. The V and J ends lost 4 bases and 1 base respectively, with 16 bases between them. As for treatment: oral pan-JAK inhibitor, 5-10 mg twice daily. A FACSAria was used to sort CD4+ and CD8+ T cells. These cells came from PBMCs. Following RNA extraction, reverse transcription yielded cDNA that acted as the sequencing template. Repertoires were generated with immunoSEQ multiplex PCR, while TCRdb's copy carries only in-frame clones and drops some. The sample has approximately 220,000 clones, 35% to 40% seen once. The chain carries TRBV4-2 and TRBJ1-1; TRBD1 might be the D (5 bases). The receptor was isolated from a human donor with alopecia areata. Sample: CD4+ T cells sorted from blood, taken between weeks 30 and 35, from a patient treated with tofacitinib. The CDR3 is CASSPVGGTENTEAFF. The CDR3 DNA sequence: TGTGCCAGCAGCCCAGTCGGGGGGACTGAGAACACTGAAGCTTTCTTT.